The T cell receptor beta chain described here comes from a study of cytomegalovirus exposure and HLA in healthy donors. Primers for the PCR totalled 60 Vbeta and 13 Jbeta. Sequencing was performed with immunoSEQ multiplex PCR; in TCRdb, only in-frame clones are kept and a portion is missing. Of tens of thousands of clones listed, around 82% were seen once; the top ten hold over 9.5%. Points from the study as a whole: At a 0.05 false discovery rate, a later analysis found 16,951 TCR beta sequences to be associated with HLA alleles. Later on, analysis showed that most CMV-associated TCR beta chains appeared to be HLA-restricted. In a later analysis, TCR beta V- and J-gene trimming was associated with a missense DCLRE1C variant.

Germline V CDR1 and CDR2: SGHTA, FQGNSA. The V and J ends lost 5 bases and 5 bases respectively, with 9 bases between them. The CDR3 covers 12 residues. In the case of this clone: The target antigen is unknown.

V gene TRBV7-2 combines with J gene TRBJ1-1, with D possibly being TRBD1 (5 bases). The sequenced sample consisted of PBMCs. This receptor was identified in a young woman in good health and CMV-seropositive. The CDR3: CASSKGLTEAFF. As DNA, the CDR3 is TGTGCCAGCAGCAAGGGGTTAACTGAAGCTTTCTTT.